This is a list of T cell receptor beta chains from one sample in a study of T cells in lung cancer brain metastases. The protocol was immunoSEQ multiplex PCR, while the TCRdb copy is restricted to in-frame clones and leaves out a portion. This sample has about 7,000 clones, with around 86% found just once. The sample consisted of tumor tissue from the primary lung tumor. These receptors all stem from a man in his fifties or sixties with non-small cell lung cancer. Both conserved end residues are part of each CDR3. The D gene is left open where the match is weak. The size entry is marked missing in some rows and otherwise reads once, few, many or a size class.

CDR3aa: CASSLRMTDTQYF; CDR3nt: TGTGCCAGCAGTCTTAGGATGACAGATACGCAGTATTTT; abundance: .; d_gene: .; j_gene: TRBJ2-3; v_gene: TRBV6-5
CDR3aa: CSVDVGGSGNQPQHF; CDR3nt: TGCAGCGTTGACGTAGGGGGGTCGGGCAATCAGCCCCAGCATTTT; abundance: .; d_gene: .; j_gene: TRBJ1-5; v_gene: TRBV29-1
CDR3aa: CASSLGTPRTDTQYF; CDR3nt: TGTGCCAGCAGCCTAGGGACTCCACGGACAGATACGCAGTATTTT; abundance: .; d_gene: .; j_gene: TRBJ2-3; v_gene: TRBV7-2
CDR3aa: CASSGTASRGNTIYF; CDR3nt: TGTGCCAGTAGCGGGACGGCTTCGAGAGGAAACACCATATATTTT; abundance: .; d_gene: .; j_gene: TRBJ1-3; v_gene: TRBV19
CDR3aa: CASSLRQSSYNSPLHF; CDR3nt: TGTGCCAGCAGCTTGAGACAGAGCTCCTATAATTCACCCCTCCACTTT; abundance: .; d_gene: .; j_gene: TRBJ1-6; v_gene: TRBV5-6
CDR3aa: CAWTRTYQETQYF; CDR3nt: TGTGCCTGGACCCGTACGTATCAAGAGACCCAGTACTTC; abundance: .; d_gene: .; j_gene: TRBJ2-5; v_gene: TRBV30
CDR3aa: CASSQMIKRGGLFTDTQYF; CDR3nt: TGCGCCAGCAGCCAAATGATTAAGCGGGGGGGCCTTTTTACAGATACGCAGTATTTT; abundance: .; d_gene: TRBD2; j_gene: TRBJ2-3; v_gene: TRBV5-1
CDR3aa: CASSVLPGGLYGYTF; CDR3nt: TGTGCCAGCAGCGTGCTTCCGGGGGGCCTCTATGGCTACACCTTC; abundance: .; d_gene: .; j_gene: TRBJ1-2; v_gene: TRBV9
CDR3aa: CASSGTSQPQHF; CDR3nt: TGTGCCAGCAGTGGGACAAGCCAGCCCCAGCATTTT; abundance: .; d_gene: .; j_gene: TRBJ1-5; v_gene: TRBV2
CDR3aa: CASSRQGGTEAFF; CDR3nt: TGTGCCAGTAGTCGACAGGGAGGGACTGAAGCTTTCTTT; abundance: .; d_gene: TRBD1; j_gene: TRBJ1-1; v_gene: TRBV19
CDR3aa: CAAGGAYGYTF; CDR3nt: TGTGCGGCGGGGGGGGCTTATGGCTACACCTTC; abundance: .; d_gene: .; j_gene: TRBJ1-2; v_gene: TRBV6-6
CDR3aa: CASSLVQGGEAFF; CDR3nt: TGTGCCAGCAGCTTGGTCCAGGGGGGTGAAGCTTTCTTT; abundance: .; d_gene: TRBD1; j_gene: TRBJ1-1; v_gene: TRBV5-5
CDR3aa: CAWSAFGTDYNSPLHF; CDR3nt: TGTGCCTGGAGTGCTTTTGGGACAGACTATAATTCACCCCTCCACTTT; abundance: .; d_gene: TRBD1; j_gene: TRBJ1-6; v_gene: TRBV30
CDR3aa: CASSRTGVQNTEAFF; CDR3nt: TGCGCCAGCAGCAGAACAGGGGTTCAGAACACTGAAGCTTTCTTT; abundance: .; d_gene: TRBD1; j_gene: TRBJ1-1; v_gene: TRBV5-1
CDR3aa: CASSLEQTRQFF; CDR3nt: TGTGCCAGCAGCTTGGAACAGACTCGGCAGTTCTTC; abundance: few; d_gene: .; j_gene: TRBJ2-1; v_gene: TRBV11-2
CDR3aa: CASGPRSEYF; CDR3nt: TGTGCCAGCGGTCCCCGTTCGGAGTACTTC; abundance: .; d_gene: .; j_gene: TRBJ2-7; v_gene: TRBV6-5
CDR3aa: CASRLYRVGFYEQYF; CDR3nt: TGTGCCAGCAGGCTCTACAGGGTTGGATTCTACGAGCAGTACTTC; abundance: few; d_gene: .; j_gene: TRBJ2-7; v_gene: TRBV6-5
CDR3aa: CAWRVQPNTEAFF; CDR3nt: TGTGCCTGGAGAGTCCAACCGAACACTGAAGCTTTCTTT; abundance: once; d_gene: .; j_gene: TRBJ1-1; v_gene: TRBV30
CDR3aa: CASSLEVNSGNTIYF; CDR3nt: TGTGCCAGCAGTCTAGAGGTCAACTCTGGAAACACCATATATTTT; abundance: .; d_gene: .; j_gene: TRBJ1-3; v_gene: TRBV28
CDR3aa: CASSRASSGNTIYF; CDR3nt: TGTGCCAGTAGTAGGGCTTCCTCTGGAAACACTATATATTTT; abundance: .; d_gene: .; j_gene: TRBJ1-3; v_gene: TRBV19
CDR3aa: CASRDPSRELFF; CDR3nt: TGTGCCAGCCGGGACCCCTCTCGGGAGCTGTTTTTT; abundance: few; d_gene: .; j_gene: TRBJ2-2; v_gene: TRBV28
CDR3aa: CASSRGTSGGNNEQFF; CDR3nt: TGTGCCAGCAGCCGTGGGACTAGCGGGGGTAACAATGAGCAGTTCTTC; abundance: .; d_gene: TRBD2; j_gene: TRBJ2-1; v_gene: TRBV9
CDR3aa: CASSLGQGAFYGYTF; CDR3nt: TGTGCCAGCAGCCTGGGACAGGGGGCCTTCTATGGCTACACCTTC; abundance: .; d_gene: TRBD1; j_gene: TRBJ1-2; v_gene: TRBV5-5
CDR3aa: CAWSARGRSYYGYTF; CDR3nt: TGTGCCTGGAGTGCCCGGGGGCGTTCCTACTATGGTTACACCTTC; abundance: .; d_gene: .; j_gene: TRBJ1-2; v_gene: TRBV30
CDR3aa: CASSLRQGLNTEAFF; CDR3nt: TGCGCCAGCAGCTTGCGACAGGGATTGAACACTGAAGCTTTCTTT; abundance: .; d_gene: TRBD1; j_gene: TRBJ1-1; v_gene: TRBV5-1
CDR3aa: CASSLASKGGVGGYTF; CDR3nt: TGTGCCAGCAGCTTAGCGTCGAAGGGGGGGGTAGGCGGCTACACCTTC; abundance: once; d_gene: .; j_gene: TRBJ1-2; v_gene: TRBV7-9
CDR3aa: CASSIEAGNQPQHF; CDR3nt: TGTGCCAGTAGTATAGAGGCAGGCAATCAGCCCCAGCATTTT; abundance: .; d_gene: .; j_gene: TRBJ1-5; v_gene: TRBV19
CDR3aa: CASSLGTSGGADTQYF; CDR3nt: TGTGCCAGCAGCTTAGGGACTAGCGGGGGGGCAGATACGCAGTATTTT; abundance: .; d_gene: TRBD2; j_gene: TRBJ2-3; v_gene: TRBV11-3
CDR3aa: CASSSQRGGWTDTQYF; CDR3nt: TGTGCCAGCAGCTCCCAGCGGGGGGGCTGGACAGATACGCAGTATTTT; abundance: .; d_gene: TRBD2; j_gene: TRBJ2-3; v_gene: TRBV7-2
CDR3aa: CASSPPRSYDTQYF; CDR3nt: TGTGCCAGCAGCCCCCCGAGGTCCTATGATACGCAGTATTTT; abundance: medium-sized; d_gene: .; j_gene: TRBJ2-3; v_gene: TRBV7-9
CDR3aa: CAWSVPNPTNEKLFF; CDR3nt: TGTGCCTGGAGTGTACCCAATCCAACTAATGAAAAACTGTTTTTT; abundance: .; d_gene: .; j_gene: TRBJ1-4; v_gene: TRBV30
CDR3aa: CASSLDGRPGELFF; CDR3nt: TGTGCCAGCAGCTTAGATGGCAGGCCCGGGGAGCTGTTTTTT; abundance: .; d_gene: .; j_gene: TRBJ2-2; v_gene: TRBV7-2
CDR3aa: CASSLSPHEYMGEAFF; CDR3nt: TGCGCCAGCAGCTTGTCCCCACACGAATATATGGGTGAAGCTTTCTTT; abundance: once; d_gene: .; j_gene: TRBJ1-1; v_gene: TRBV5-1
CDR3aa: CASSVVQRSTDTQYF; CDR3nt: TGTGCCAGCAGCGTAGTTCAGAGATCCACAGATACGCAGTATTTT; abundance: .; d_gene: .; j_gene: TRBJ2-3; v_gene: TRBV9
CDR3aa: CASSTGHSSSYEQYF; CDR3nt: TGCGCCAGCAGCACGGGACACTCATCCTCCTACGAGCAGTACTTC; abundance: .; d_gene: .; j_gene: TRBJ2-7; v_gene: TRBV5-1
CDR3aa: CASSVELQGIWASNEQFF; CDR3nt: TGTGCCAGCAGCGTAGAACTTCAGGGAATTTGGGCGAGCAATGAGCAGTTCTTC; abundance: .; d_gene: .; j_gene: TRBJ2-1; v_gene: TRBV9
CDR3aa: CASSARGRKGYTF; CDR3nt: TGTGCCAGCAGTGCCAGGGGGCGTAAGGGCTACACCTTC; abundance: .; d_gene: TRBD1; j_gene: TRBJ1-2; v_gene: TRBV6-5
CDR3aa: CASSLRGLDEQYF; CDR3nt: TGTGCCAGCAGCCTCCGTGGACTGGACGAGCAGTACTTC; abundance: .; d_gene: .; j_gene: TRBJ2-7; v_gene: TRBV5-6
CDR3aa: CASQGDYEQYF; CDR3nt: TGTGCCTCACAGGGGGACTACGAGCAGTACTTC; abundance: .; d_gene: TRBD1; j_gene: TRBJ2-7; v_gene: TRBV30
CDR3aa: CASSQFRQGDNEQFF; CDR3nt: TGCGCCAGCAGTCAATTTAGGCAGGGGGACAATGAGCAGTTCTTC; abundance: .; d_gene: TRBD1; j_gene: TRBJ2-1; v_gene: TRBV23-1
CDR3aa: CAIKTGEAFF; CDR3nt: TGTGCCATCAAGACAGGAGAAGCTTTCTTT; abundance: few; d_gene: .; j_gene: TRBJ1-1; v_gene: TRBV7-9
CDR3aa: CASSRLGPPADTQYF; CDR3nt: TGTGCCAGCAGCCGTCTCGGGCCTCCAGCAGATACGCAGTATTTT; abundance: .; d_gene: .; j_gene: TRBJ2-3; v_gene: TRBV7-3
CDR3aa: CASSPSGGSANEQFF; CDR3nt: TGTGCCAGCAGCCCTAGCGGGGGATCGGCCAATGAGCAGTTCTTC; abundance: .; d_gene: TRBD2; j_gene: TRBJ2-1; v_gene: TRBV7-2